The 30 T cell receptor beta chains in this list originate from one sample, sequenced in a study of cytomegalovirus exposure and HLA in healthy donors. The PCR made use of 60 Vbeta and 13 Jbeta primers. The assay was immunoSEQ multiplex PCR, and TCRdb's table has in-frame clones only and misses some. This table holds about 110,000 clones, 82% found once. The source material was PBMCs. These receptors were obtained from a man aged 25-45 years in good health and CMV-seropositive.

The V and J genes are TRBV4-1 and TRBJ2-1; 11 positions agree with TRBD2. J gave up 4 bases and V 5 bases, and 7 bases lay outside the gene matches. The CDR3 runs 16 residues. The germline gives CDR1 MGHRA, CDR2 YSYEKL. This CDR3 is CASSIPSGGLYNEQFF. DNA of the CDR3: TGCGCCAGCAGCATTCCTAGCGGGGGGCTTTACAATGAGCAGTTCTTC.

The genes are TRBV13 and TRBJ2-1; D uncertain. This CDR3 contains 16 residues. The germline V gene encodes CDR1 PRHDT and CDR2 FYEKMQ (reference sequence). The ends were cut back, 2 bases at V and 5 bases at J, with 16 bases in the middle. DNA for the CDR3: TGTGCCAGCAGCTTATCAGGCAACGTGGGCGACAATGAGCAGTTCTTC. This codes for CASSLSGNVGDNEQFF.

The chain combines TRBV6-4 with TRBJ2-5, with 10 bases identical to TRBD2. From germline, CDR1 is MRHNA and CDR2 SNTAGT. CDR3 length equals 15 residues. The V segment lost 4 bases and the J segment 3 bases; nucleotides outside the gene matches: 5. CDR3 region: CASSVASGGEETQYF. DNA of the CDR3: TGTGCCAGCAGTGTGGCTAGCGGGGGTGAAGAGACCCAGTACTTC.

The CDR3 region is CASSPRGTSTDTQYF. In nucleotides, the CDR3 is TGTGCCAGCAGCCCGCGAGGAACTAGCACAGATACGCAGTATTTT. The chain combines TRBV5-4 with TRBJ2-3; D is ambiguous. This CDR3 has 15 amino acids. Between the trimmed V and J ends, which lost 4 bases and 0 bases, there was a span of 12 bases. CDR1 SGHNT and CDR2 YYREEE come from the germline V gene (reference sequence).

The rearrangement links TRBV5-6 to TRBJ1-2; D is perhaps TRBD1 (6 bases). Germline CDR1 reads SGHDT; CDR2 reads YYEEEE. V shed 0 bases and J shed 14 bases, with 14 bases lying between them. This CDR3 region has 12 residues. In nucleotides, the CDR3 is TGTGCCAGCAGCTTGGGTGCACCGAGGGGGACCTTC. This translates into CASSLGAPRGTF.

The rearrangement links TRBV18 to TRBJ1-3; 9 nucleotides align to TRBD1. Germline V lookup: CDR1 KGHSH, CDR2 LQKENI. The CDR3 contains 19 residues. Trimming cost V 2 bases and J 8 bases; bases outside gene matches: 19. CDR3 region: CASSPFILGQGRSGDTIYF. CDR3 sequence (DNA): TGTGCCAGCTCACCATTTATTCTGGGACAGGGACGATCAGGGGACACCATATATTTT.

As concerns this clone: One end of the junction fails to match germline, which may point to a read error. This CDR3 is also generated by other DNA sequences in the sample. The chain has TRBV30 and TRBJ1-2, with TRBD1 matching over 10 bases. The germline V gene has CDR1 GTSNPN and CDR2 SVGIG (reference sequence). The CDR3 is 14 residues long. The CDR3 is CAWGQGGANYGYTF. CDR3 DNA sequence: TGTGCCTGGGGACAGGGGGGAGCTAATTATGGCTACACCTTC.

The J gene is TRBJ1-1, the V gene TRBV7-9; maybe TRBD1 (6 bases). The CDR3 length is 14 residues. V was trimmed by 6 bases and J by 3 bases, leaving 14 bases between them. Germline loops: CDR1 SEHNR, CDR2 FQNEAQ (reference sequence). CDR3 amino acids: CASSLRGADTEAFF. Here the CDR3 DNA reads TGTGCCAGCAGTCTCCGGGGGGCTGACACTGAAGCTTTCTTT.

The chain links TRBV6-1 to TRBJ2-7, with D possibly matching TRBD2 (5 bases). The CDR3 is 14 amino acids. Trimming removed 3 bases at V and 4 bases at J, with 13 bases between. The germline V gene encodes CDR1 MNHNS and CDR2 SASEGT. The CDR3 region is CASSENGVSYEQYF. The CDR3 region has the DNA TGTGCCAGCAGTGAGAACGGGGTCTCTTACGAGCAGTACTTC.

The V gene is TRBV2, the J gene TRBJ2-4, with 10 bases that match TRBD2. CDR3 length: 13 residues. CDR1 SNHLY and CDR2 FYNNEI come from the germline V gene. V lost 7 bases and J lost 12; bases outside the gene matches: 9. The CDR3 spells CASTLAGVYSQYF. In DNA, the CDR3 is TGTGCCAGCACGCTAGCGGGGGTGTACAGTCAGTACTTC.

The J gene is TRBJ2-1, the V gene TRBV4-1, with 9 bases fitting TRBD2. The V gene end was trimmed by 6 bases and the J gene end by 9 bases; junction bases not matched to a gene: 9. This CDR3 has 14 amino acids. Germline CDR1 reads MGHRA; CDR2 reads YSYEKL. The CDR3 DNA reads TGCGCCAGCAGACGTCCGGGACTAGCCAGTGAGCAGTTCTTC. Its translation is CASRRPGLASEQFF.

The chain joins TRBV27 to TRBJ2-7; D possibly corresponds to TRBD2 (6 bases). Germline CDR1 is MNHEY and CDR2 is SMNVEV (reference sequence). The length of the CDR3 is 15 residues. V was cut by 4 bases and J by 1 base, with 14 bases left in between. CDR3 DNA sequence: TGTGCCAGCAGTTCTCCGGGACTGGGGTCCTACGAGCAGTACTTC. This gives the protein CASSSPGLGSYEQYF.

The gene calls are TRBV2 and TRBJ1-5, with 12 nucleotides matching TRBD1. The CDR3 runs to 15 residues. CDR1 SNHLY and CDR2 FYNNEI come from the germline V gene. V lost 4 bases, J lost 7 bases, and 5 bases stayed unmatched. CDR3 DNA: TGTGCCAGCAGTGGAGGGACAGGGGGCCTACAGCCCCAGCATTTT. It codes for CASSGGTGGLQPQHF.

CDR3 protein: CASGLGSSGVYGYTF. The CDR3 nucleotides are TGTGCCAGCGGTTTAGGGAGCTCGGGGGTCTATGGCTACACCTTC. The chain links TRBV6-5 to TRBJ1-2, with D possibly TRBD1 on 5 matching bases. Germline values: CDR1 MNHEY, CDR2 SVGAGI. V was trimmed by 8 bases and J by 4 bases, leaving 20 bases between them. The CDR3 extends over 15 amino acids.

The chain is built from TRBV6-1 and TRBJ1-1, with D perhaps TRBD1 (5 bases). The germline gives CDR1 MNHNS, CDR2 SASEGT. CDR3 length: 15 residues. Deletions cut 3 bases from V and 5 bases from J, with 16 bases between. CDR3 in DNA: TGTGCCAGCAGTGAGTTTTGGACATTGATTACTGAAGCTTTCTTT. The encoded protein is CASSEFWTLITEAFF.

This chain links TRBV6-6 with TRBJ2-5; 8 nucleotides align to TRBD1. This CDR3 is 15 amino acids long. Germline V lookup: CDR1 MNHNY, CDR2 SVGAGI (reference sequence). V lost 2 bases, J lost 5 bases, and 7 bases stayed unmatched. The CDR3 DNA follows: TGTGCCAGCAGTTACCAGGGGGCATTGTCTGAGACCCAGTACTTC. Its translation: CASSYQGALSETQYF.

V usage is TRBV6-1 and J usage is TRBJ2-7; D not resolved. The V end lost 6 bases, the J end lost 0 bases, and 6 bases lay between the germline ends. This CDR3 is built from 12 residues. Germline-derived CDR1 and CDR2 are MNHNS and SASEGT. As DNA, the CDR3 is TGTGCCAGCAGCCCCAGCTCCTACGAGCAGTACTTC. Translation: CASSPSSYEQYF.

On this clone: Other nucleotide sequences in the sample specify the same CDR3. The CDR3 bases are TGTGCCAGCTCACCTGACAGTAACTATGGCTACACCTTC. As protein: CASSPDSNYGYTF. The chain links TRBV18 to TRBJ1-2; D is perhaps TRBD1 (5 bases). The CDR3 spans 13 residues. The germline gives CDR1 KGHSH, CDR2 LQKENI. V was shortened by 3 bases and J by 1 base, with 6 bases between the two germline ends.

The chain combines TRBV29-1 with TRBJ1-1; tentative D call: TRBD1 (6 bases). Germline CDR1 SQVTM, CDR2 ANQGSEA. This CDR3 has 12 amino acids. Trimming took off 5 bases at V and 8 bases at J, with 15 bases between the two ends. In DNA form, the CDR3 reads TGCAGCGTTAACGTACTCGGGACAGAAGCTTTCTTT. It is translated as CSVNVLGTEAFF.

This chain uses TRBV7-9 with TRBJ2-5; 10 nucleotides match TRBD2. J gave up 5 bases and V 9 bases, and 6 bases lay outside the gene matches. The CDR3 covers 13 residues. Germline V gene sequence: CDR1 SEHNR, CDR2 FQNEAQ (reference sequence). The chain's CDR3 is CASERGGRETQYF. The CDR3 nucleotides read TGTGCCAGTGAGCGGGGGGGCAGGGAGACCCAGTACTTC.

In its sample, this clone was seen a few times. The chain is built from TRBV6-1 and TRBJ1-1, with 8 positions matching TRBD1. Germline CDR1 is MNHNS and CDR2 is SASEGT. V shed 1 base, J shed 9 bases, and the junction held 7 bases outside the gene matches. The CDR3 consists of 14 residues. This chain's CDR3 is CASSEGVDRGQAFF. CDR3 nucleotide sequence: TGTGCCAGCAGTGAAGGCGTCGACAGGGGACAAGCTTTCTTT.

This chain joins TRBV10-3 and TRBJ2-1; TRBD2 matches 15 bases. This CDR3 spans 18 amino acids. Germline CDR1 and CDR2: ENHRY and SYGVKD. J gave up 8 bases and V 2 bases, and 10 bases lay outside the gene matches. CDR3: CAISERRTSGGAVHEQFF. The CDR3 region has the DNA TGTGCCATCAGTGAGCGACGGACTAGCGGGGGGGCTGTTCATGAGCAGTTCTTC.

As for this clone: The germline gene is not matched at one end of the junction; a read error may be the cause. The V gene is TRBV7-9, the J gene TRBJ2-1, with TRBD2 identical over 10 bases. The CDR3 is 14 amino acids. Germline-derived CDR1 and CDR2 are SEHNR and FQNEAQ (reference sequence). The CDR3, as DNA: TGTGCCAGCAGCTTGGATATTTACGGGACTAGCGCGATCTTC. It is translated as CASSLDIYGTSAIF.

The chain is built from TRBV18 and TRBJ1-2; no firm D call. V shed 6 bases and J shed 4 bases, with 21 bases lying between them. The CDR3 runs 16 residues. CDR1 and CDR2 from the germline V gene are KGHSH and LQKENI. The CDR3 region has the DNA TGTGCCAGCTCCCCTTGGAAAGGCGGCGGCACCTATGGCTACACCTTC. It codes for CASSPWKGGGTYGYTF.

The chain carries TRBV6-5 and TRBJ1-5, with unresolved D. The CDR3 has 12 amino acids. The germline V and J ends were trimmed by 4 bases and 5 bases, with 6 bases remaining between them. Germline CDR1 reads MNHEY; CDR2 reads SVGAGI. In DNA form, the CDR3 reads TGTGCCAGCAGTTTCCCGGATCAGCCCCAGCATTTT. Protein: CASSFPDQPQHF.

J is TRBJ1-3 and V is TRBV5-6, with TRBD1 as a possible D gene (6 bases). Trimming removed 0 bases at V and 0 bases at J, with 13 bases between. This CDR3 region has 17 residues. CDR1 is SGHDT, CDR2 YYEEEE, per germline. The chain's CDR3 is CASSLGINRASGNTIYF. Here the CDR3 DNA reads TGTGCCAGCAGCTTGGGGATTAACAGGGCCTCTGGAAACACCATATATTTT.

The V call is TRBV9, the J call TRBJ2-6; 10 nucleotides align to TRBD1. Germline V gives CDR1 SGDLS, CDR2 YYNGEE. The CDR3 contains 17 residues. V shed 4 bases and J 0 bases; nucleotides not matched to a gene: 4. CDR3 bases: TGTGCCAGCAGCTTGGGGACAGGGGTCTCTGGGGCCAACGTCCTGACTTTC. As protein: CASSLGTGVSGANVLTF.

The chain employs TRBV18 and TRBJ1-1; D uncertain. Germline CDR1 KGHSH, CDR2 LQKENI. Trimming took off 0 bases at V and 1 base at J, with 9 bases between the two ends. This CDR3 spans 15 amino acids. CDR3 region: CASSPPRAENTEAFF. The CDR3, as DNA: TGTGCCAGCTCACCACCGAGGGCAGAGAACACTGAAGCTTTCTTT.

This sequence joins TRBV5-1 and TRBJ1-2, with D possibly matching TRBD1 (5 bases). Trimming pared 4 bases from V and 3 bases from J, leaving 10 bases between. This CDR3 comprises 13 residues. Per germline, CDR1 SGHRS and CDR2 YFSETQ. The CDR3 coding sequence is TGCGCCAGCAGCCCGGGGGAAGACTATGGCTACACCTTC. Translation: CASSPGEDYGYTF.

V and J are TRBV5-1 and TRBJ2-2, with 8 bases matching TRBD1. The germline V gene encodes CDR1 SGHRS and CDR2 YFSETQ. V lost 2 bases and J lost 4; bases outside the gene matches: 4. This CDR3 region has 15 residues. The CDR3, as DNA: TGCGCCAGCAGCTTCCAGGGGGCAGGCACCGGGGAGCTGTTTTTT. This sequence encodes CASSFQGAGTGELFF.